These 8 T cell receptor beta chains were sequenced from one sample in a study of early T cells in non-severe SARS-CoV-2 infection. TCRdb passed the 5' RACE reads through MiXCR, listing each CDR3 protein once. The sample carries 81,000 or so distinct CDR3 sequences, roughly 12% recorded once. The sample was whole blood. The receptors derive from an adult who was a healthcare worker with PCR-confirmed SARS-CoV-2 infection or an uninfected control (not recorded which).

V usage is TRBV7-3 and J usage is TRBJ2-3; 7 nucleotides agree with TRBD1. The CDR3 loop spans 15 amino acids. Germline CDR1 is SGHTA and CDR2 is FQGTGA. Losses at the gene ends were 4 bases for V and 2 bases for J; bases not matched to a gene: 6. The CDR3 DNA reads TGTGCCAGCAGCTCGGGACAGTCTCTCACAGATACGCAGTATTTT. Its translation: CASSSGQSLTDTQYF.

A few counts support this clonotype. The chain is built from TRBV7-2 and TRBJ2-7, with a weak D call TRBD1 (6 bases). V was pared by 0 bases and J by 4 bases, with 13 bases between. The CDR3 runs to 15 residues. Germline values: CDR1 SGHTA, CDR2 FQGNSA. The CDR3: CASSLAGAGTYEQYF. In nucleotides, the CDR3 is TGTGCCAGCAGCTTAGCCGGGGCAGGGACATACGAGCAGTACTTC.

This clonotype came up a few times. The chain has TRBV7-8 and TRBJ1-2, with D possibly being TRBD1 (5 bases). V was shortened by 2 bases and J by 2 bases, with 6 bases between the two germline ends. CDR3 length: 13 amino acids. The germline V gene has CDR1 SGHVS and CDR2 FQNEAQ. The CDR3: CASSLQGNYGYTF. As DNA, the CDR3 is TGTGCCAGCAGCTTACAGGGCAACTATGGCTACACCTTC.

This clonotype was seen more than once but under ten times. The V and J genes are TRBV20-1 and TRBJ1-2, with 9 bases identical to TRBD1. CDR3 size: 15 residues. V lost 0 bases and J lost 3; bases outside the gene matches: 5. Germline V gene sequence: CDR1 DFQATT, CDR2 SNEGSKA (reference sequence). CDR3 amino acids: CSAREDRGFDYGYTF. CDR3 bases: TGCAGTGCTAGAGAGGACAGGGGATTCGACTATGGCTACACCTTC.

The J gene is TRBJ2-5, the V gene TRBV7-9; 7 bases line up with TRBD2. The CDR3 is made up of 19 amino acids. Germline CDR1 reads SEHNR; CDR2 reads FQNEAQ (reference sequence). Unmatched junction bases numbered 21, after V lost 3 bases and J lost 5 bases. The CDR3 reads CASSFGSGVASGAWETQYF. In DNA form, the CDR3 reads TGTGCCAGCAGCTTCGGGTCGGGTGTCGCTAGCGGAGCGTGGGAGACCCAGTACTTC.

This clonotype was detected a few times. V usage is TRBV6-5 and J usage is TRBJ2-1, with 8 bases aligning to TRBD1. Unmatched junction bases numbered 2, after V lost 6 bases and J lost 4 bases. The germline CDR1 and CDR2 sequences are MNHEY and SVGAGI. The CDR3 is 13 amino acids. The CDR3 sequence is CASRQGDYNEQFF. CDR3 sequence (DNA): TGTGCCAGCAGACAGGGGGATTACAATGAGCAGTTCTTC.

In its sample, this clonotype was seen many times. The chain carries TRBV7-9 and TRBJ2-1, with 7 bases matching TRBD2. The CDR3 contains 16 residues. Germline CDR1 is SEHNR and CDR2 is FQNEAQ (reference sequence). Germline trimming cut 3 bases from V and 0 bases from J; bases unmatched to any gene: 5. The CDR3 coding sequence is TGTGCCAGCAGCTTTAGCGGGCCCAGCTCCTACAATGAGCAGTTCTTC. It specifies CASSFSGPSSYNEQFF.

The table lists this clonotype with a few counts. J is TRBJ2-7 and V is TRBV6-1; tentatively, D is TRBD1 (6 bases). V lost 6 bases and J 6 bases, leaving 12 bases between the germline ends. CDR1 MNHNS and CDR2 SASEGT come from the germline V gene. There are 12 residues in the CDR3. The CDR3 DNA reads TGTGCCAGCAGCTTACAGGGTTTCGAGCAGTACTTC. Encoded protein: CASSLQGFEQYF.